This T cell receptor (beta chain) stems from a study of Graves' ophthalmopathy and Graves' hyperthyroidism. There are many counts of this clonotype. TCR beta CDR3 regions were amplified from RNA transcripts. The library came from an HTBI-primed first-round RT-PCR and a second-round multiplex PCR. TCRdb independently ran MiXCR on the multiplex PCR reads; one entry per CDR3 protein. The table lists 450,000 to 600,000 distinct CDR3 sequences, roughly 39% of them singletons. The source is an adult man with Graves' hyperthyroidism. The specimen sequenced was peripheral blood or thyroid tissue (not recorded which).

The CDR3, as DNA: TGCAGCGCCGGGGACCTCTCTGGAAACACCATATATTTT. This translates into CSAGDLSGNTIYF. J is TRBJ1-3 and V is TRBV29-1; possibly TRBD1 for D (5 bases). CDR1 is SQVTM, CDR2 ANQGSEA, per germline. Trimming removed 7 bases at V and 0 bases at J, with 10 bases between. The CDR3 spans 13 residues.